The 21 T cell receptor beta chains reported below all come from one sample, sequenced in a study of CXCR3-negative and CXCR3-positive naive CD8 T cells. Each TRB cDNA library was prepared by 5' RACE (with UMI labels). TCRdb re-called the 5' RACE reads and shows each CDR3 protein once, DNA omitted. The sample table includes approximately 52,000 distinct CDR3 sequences. Material for sequencing was memory CD8+ T cells from blood. The receptors derive from a human donor in good health. Some clones in this sample may be carry-over from other donors' samples.

V usage is TRBV29-1 and J usage is TRBJ2-1; with no DNA, the TCRdb D assignment of TRBD2 cannot be verified. Germline V CDR1 and CDR2: SQVTM, ANQGSEA. This CDR3 contains 18 residues. The CDR3 region is CSVGRTGGDFSSYNEQFF.

The chain has TRBV7-2 and TRBJ2-1; without DNA, the TCRdb call of TRBD1 cannot be checked. Germline assignment: CDR1 SGHTA and CDR2 FQGNSA. The CDR3 sequence is 12 residues long. The CDR3 sequence is CASSLAGTEQFF. Combining the CDR3 with reference TRBV7-2 and TRBJ2-1 gives the whole variable domain GAGVSQSPSNKVTEKGKDVELRCDPISGHTALYWYRQSLGQGLEFLIYFQGNSAPDKSGLPSDRFSAERTGGSVSTLTIQRTQQEDSAVYLCASSLAGTEQFFGPGTRLTVL.

The rearrangement links TRBV9 to TRBJ1-2. This CDR3 has 13 residues. The germline V gene encodes CDR1 SGDLS and CDR2 YYNGEE. This CDR3 is CASSDGFRDGYTF.

The CDR3 spells CASSYGLAFSNEQFF. The chain links TRBV6-5 to TRBJ2-1; TCRdb names TRBD2, which stays unverified in the absence of DNA. Per germline, CDR1 MNHEY and CDR2 SVGAGI. There are 15 residues in the CDR3.

The chain couples TRBV5-4 to TRBJ2-7; there is no DNA to check the TCRdb D call of TRBD1. The CDR3 is made up of 13 amino acids. CDR1 is SGHNT, CDR2 YYREEE, per germline (reference sequence). The CDR3: CASGPGQNYEQYF.

The J gene is TRBJ2-1, the V gene TRBV27. Germline V gene sequence: CDR1 MNHEY, CDR2 SMNVEV (reference sequence). This CDR3 region has 15 residues. The CDR3 is CASSISGRGYNEQFF.

The rearrangement links TRBV29-1 to TRBJ2-2. This CDR3 is 14 amino acids long. CDR1 SQVTM and CDR2 ANQGSEA come from the germline V gene. The CDR3 sequence: CSVELSGSVGELFF.

The rearrangement links TRBV29-1 to TRBJ1-5; the TCRdb call, TRBD1, lacks DNA for checking. The length of the CDR3 is 15 residues. Germline values: CDR1 SQVTM, CDR2 ANQGSEA. The CDR3 sequence is CSVGLSRNSNQPQHF. The variable domain in full, completed from reference TRBV29-1 and TRBJ1-5, reads SAVISQKPSRDICQRGTSLTIQCQVDSQVTMMFWYRQQPGQSLTLIATANQGSEATYESGFVIDKFPISRPNLTFSTLTVSNMSPEDSSIYLCSVGLSRNSNQPQHFGDGTRLSIL.

The chain employs TRBV30 and TRBJ2-7; TCRdb outputs TRBD1, but without DNA this stays unchecked. This CDR3 has 11 amino acids. Germline V CDR1 and CDR2: GTSNPN, SVGIG (reference sequence). The CDR3 spells CAFQQVYEQYF.

CDR3 residues: CASSYGDSPYEQYF. The rearrangement uses TRBV6-5 and TRBJ2-7; TCRdb's assignment of TRBD1 cannot be checked, as there is no DNA. CDR3 length: 14 residues. Germline assignment: CDR1 MNHEY and CDR2 SVGAGI.

The chain has TRBV6-5 and TRBJ2-1; TCRdb reports TRBD2, a call that lacks DNA to check it against. CDR1 and CDR2 from the germline V gene are MNHEY and SVGAGI. This CDR3 is 15 amino acids long. CDR3 amino acids: CASRLLAGPYNEQFF.

J is TRBJ2-7 and V is TRBV4-1. This CDR3 spans 15 amino acids. Germline lookup yields CDR1 MGHRA and CDR2 YSYEKL. CDR3 sequence reads: CASSQVLDTSYEQYF.

The rearrangement joins TRBV3-1 to TRBJ2-1; TCRdb's D call of TRBD2 is untestable without DNA. The CDR3 runs to 17 residues. CDR1 LGHDT and CDR2 YNNKEL come from the germline V gene (reference sequence). The CDR3 loop is CASSQVNSGGRYNEQFF.

CDR3 sequence: CSVVGGGGFGYTF. The rearrangement links TRBV29-1 to TRBJ1-2; TCRdb lists TRBD1, though no DNA is available to test this call. This CDR3 has 13 amino acids. Germline loops: CDR1 SQVTM, CDR2 ANQGSEA.

This chain links TRBV29-1 with TRBJ2-3. The germline gives CDR1 SQVTM, CDR2 ANQGSEA. The CDR3 is made up of 11 amino acids. The CDR3 spells CSVEGDDTQYF.

The CDR3 protein is CSVEKGRGHQETQNF. The rearrangement links TRBV29-1 to TRBJ2-5; without DNA, the TCRdb call of TRBD1 cannot be checked. The CDR3 covers 15 residues. Germline V gene data show CDR1 as SQVTM and CDR2 as ANQGSEA.

J is TRBJ2-5 and V is TRBV15; TCRdb's D call, TRBD2, is unchecked because there is no DNA. This CDR3 region has 15 residues. Germline V gene sequence: CDR1 LNHNV, CDR2 YYDKDF (reference sequence). CDR3 residues: CATEARGSGQETLYF. Filled out from reference TRBV15 and TRBJ2-5, the complete variable domain reads DAMVIQNPRYQVTQFGKPVTLSCSQTLNHNVMYWYQQKSSQAPKLLFHYYDKDFNNEADTPDNFQSRRPNTSFCFLDIRSPGLGDTAMYLCATEARGSGQETLYFGPGTRLLVL.

V gene TRBV29-1 combines with J gene TRBJ2-7; TCRdb's D call of TRBD2 is untestable without DNA. Germline V gives CDR1 SQVTM, CDR2 ANQGSEA. This CDR3 spans 15 amino acids. The chain's CDR3 is CSVEPSGSLNYEQYF.

This clonotype registers medium-sized (0.01 to 0.1%) by frequency. The chain carries TRBV6-2 or TRBV6-3 and TRBJ2-7; checking the TCRdb D call of TRBD2 is not possible without DNA. This CDR3 is built from 14 residues. In germline, CDR1 is MNHEY, CDR2 SVGEGT. CDR3 sequence reads: CASSYGTSGYEQYF.

J is TRBJ2-7 and V is TRBV29-1. This CDR3 is 13 amino acids long. Germline V CDR1 and CDR2: SQVTM, ANQGSEA. CDR3 in amino acids: CSVEESNSYEQYF.

The gene calls are TRBV6-1 and TRBJ2-1; as DNA is missing, the TRBD2 call by TCRdb cannot be tested. This CDR3 is built from 14 residues. The germline V gene has CDR1 MNHNS and CDR2 SASEGT. CDR3 sequence: CASRLAGASDEQFF.